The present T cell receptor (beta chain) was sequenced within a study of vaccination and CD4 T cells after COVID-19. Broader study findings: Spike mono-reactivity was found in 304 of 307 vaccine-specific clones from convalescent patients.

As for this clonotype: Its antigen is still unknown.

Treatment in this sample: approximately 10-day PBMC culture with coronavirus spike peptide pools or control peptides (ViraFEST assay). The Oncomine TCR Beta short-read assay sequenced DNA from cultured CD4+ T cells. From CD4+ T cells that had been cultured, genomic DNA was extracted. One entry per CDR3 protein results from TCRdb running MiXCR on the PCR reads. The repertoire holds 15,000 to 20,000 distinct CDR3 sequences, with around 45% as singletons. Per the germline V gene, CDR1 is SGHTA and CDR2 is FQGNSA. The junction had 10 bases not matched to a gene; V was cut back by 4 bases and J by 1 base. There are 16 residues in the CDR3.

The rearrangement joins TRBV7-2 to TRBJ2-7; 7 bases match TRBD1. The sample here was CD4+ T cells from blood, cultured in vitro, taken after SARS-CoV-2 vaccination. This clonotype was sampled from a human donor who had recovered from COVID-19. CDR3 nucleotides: TGTGCCAGCAGCTCCCTACGGACAGGTTCTTCCTACGAGCAGTACTTC. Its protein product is CASSSLRTGSSYEQYF.